This T cell receptor beta chain was obtained from a study of CD8 T cells in ankylosing spondylitis (dated by TCRdb to the late 2010s). Turning to the overall study: The study set out to find disease-linked TCR variants by profiling T cell receptor beta repertoires in ankylosing spondylitis patients and healthy donors. In total, the full study cohort was made up of some 100 healthy donors and about two dozen ankylosing spondylitis patients. Peripheral blood samples were taken, and synovial fluid was additionally collected from ankylosing spondylitis patients. Summary of the overall study and its limitations: In peripheral blood, the disease-linked clones were found at relatively low frequencies and had a CD8+ phenotype. A TCR beta motif made up of several highly homologous amino acid variants appeared to be characteristic of blood from ankylosing spondylitis patients. Some motif variants had previously been reported in the synovial fluid and blood of reactive arthritis patients, which suggests shared mechanisms of disease initiation. The disease-linked clones were reported as significantly enriched in matched synovial fluid samples from ankylosing spondylitis patients.

Reading from cysteine to phenylalanine, the CDR3 counts 13 amino acids. CDR3 DNA is the only sequence kept; it has 39 bases, read in frame from the first base. CDR1 SQVTM and CDR2 ANQGSEA were looked up in the germline V gene. V is pared back by 7 bases and J by 5 bases, with 14 bases lying between the germline termini. Details on this clonotype: Its antigen is unknown. No much larger clonotype is one base removed from it; base qualities were not supplied.

TCRdb records Illumina HiSeq 2500 as the sequencer. Quantitative 5'-RACE with molecular barcodes was used to prepare TCR beta libraries. Per the original workflow: To identify disease-linked TCR variants, a new computational method was used, one built on a probabilistic model of VDJ rearrangement. TCRdb's own reprocessing of the public reads used fastp at Q25 and MiXCR and kept productive beta chains. CDR3 protein sequences are deduplicated, and each keeps its most common genes and DNA. The V and J calls and clone size come from TCRdb's table, not from the authors' own analysis. The sample yields more than 650,000 distinct CDR3 sequences; about 10% were counted once. Jointly, the top ten make up just over 0.5% of the sample.

The V and J segments used are TRBV29-1 and TRBJ2-2; TRBD2 is a weak D gene call, 5 bases matching. The sequencing sample was made of blood, either unsorted or a sorted T cell fraction (not recorded which). The clonotype originates from a male donor with ankylosing spondylitis. In nucleotides, the sequence is TGCAGCGCTGGAACTAGGCAAACCGGGGAGCTGTTTTTT. Its amino acids are CSAGTRQTGELFF.